This TCR beta chain derives from a study of CXCR3-negative and CXCR3-positive naive CD8 T cells. The study, taken as a whole, reports: TCR strength was inferred from TRB CDR3 properties, while surface CD5 was comparable between naive subsets. Researchers reported similar TRBV-TRBJ usage in naive CXCR3-negative and CXCR3-positive cells, though memory differed. TRB CDR3s of CXCR3-positive naive cells were more hydrophobic than those of CXCR3-negative naive cells.

To note about this clonotype: Its antigen is unidentified.

Researchers prepared the TRB cDNA libraries using 5' RACE with UMI labels. TCRdb reanalyzed the 5' RACE reads and collapses them to one entry per CDR3 protein, without DNA. In total, the table holds roughly 93,000 distinct CDR3 sequences. Per CD8+ T cell subset, triplicate sorts of 300,000 or so cells each were done. Germline CDR1 and CDR2: MNHEY and SVGAGI. The CDR3 is 17 residues long. The sample consisted of naive CXCR3+ CD8+ T cells from blood. As to subset: CD45RO-CCR7+CD27+CD95- naive CD8+ T cells expressing CXCR3 (TNR3+). This chain connects TRBV6-5 to TRBJ2-1; TCRdb lists TRBD2, though no DNA is available to test this call. This TCR came from a human donor in good health. Some clones in this sample may be carry-over from other donors' samples. CDR3 loop: CASSYSTELAGLNEQFF.